This TCR beta chain was captured by sequencing in a study of Tregs in tolerant kidney transplant recipients. Overall study findings and caveats: This study did not directly address biological reproducibility.

Profiled with immunoSEQ multiplex PCR; TCRdb holds only in-frame clones, not every one. The sample yields tens of thousands of clones, 85% to 90% seen once. This CDR3 contains 14 residues. CDR1 is SGHAT and CDR2 is FQNNGV in the germline V gene. The V and J ends lost 1 base and 5 bases respectively, with 9 bases between them. Of note for this clone: Its specificity is unknown.

The source of this sequence is a human donor who received a combined kidney and bone marrow transplant. The V call is TRBV11-2, the J call TRBJ1-5, with unresolved D. The sample was CD4+ T cells from blood, taken before the transplant. CDR3 sequence reads: CASSLGQADQPQHF. The CDR3 nucleotides are TGTGCCAGCAGCTTAGGGCAGGCCGATCAGCCCCAGCATTTT. Full variable domain (missing parts from reference TRBV11-2 and TRBJ1-5): EAGVAQSPRYKIIEKRQSVAFWCNPISGHATLYWYQQILGQGPKLLIQFQNNGVVDDSQLPKDRFSAERLKGVDSTLKIQPAKLEDSAVYLCASSLGQADQPQHFGDGTRLSIL.